The next 5 T cell receptor beta chains were all read from a single sample in a study of shared clonotypes between healthy human individuals. Method: immunoSEQ multiplex PCR; TCRdb's copy keeps in-frame clones and lacks some. The sample has about 1.1 million clones, 70% to 80% seen once. The sample comprised memory CD4+ T cells from PBMCs. The subset denotes: CD45RA-negative fraction. These receptors all stem from a man younger than 35 in good health. Some clones in this sample may be carry-over from other donors' samples.

J is TRBJ1-4 and V is TRBV28; no clear D gene. The germline V gene encodes CDR1 MDHEN and CDR2 SYDVKM. This CDR3 has 15 residues. With 4 bases removed from V and 5 bases from J, the gap between germline ends came to 14 bases. This CDR3 reads CASSSYQLTNEKLFF. The CDR3 DNA reads TGTGCCAGCAGTTCATATCAGTTGACGAATGAAAAACTGTTTTTT.

This chain links TRBV5-1 with TRBJ1-4, with D hard to call. The CDR3 runs 14 residues. The V gene lost 6 bases and the J gene lost 14 bases, with 23 bases spanning the gap. Germline V lookup: CDR1 SGHRS, CDR2 YFSETQ. CDR3 nucleotide sequence: TGCGCCAGCAATGATCGTCCGGGCTTGGGAAATCTGTTTTTT. Translated, it gives CASNDRPGLGNLFF.

The CDR3 protein is CASSPRDGSYEQYF. The CDR3 nucleotides read TGTGCCAGTAGTCCTCGGGACGGCTCCTACGAGCAGTACTTC. The chain couples TRBV19 to TRBJ2-7; tentatively, D is TRBD1 or TRBD2 (5 bases each). This CDR3 has 14 residues. Germline V lookup: CDR1 LNHDA, CDR2 SQIVND (reference sequence). The V end was cut by 5 bases, the J end by 0 bases, with 11 bases between.

This clone has just a few counts. The rearrangement joins TRBV28 to TRBJ1-2; TRBD1 might be the D (6 bases). Germline-derived CDR1 and CDR2 are MDHEN and SYDVKM. V gave up 1 base and J gave up 6 bases, with 12 bases separating them. There are 14 residues in the CDR3. The DNA of the CDR3 is TGTGCCAGCAGTTTATACGAAAACAGGGATGGCTACACCTTC. Its translation: CASSLYENRDGYTF.

The V and J genes are TRBV28 and TRBJ2-2; D is ambiguous. CDR3 length: 16 residues. Looked up from germline, CDR1 is MDHEN and CDR2 is SYDVKM. The V and J ends lost 3 bases and 5 bases respectively, with 16 bases between them. CDR3 bases: TGTGCCAGCAGTTTTCTGCCCGGCTTCGGGACCGGGGAGCTGTTTTTT. Translating it yields CASSFLPGFGTGELFF.